This T cell receptor (beta chain) was captured in a study of a mutant IDH1 vaccine in newly diagnosed glioma (dated by TCRdb to the early 2020s). For the study in its entirety: Patients received eight vaccinations in weeks 1, 3, 5, 7, 11, 15, 19 and 23, corresponding to visits V03 through V10. Vaccination started 4-6 weeks after radiotherapy alone, or was given together with temozolomide cycles in the groups whose treatment included chemotherapy. The roughly 33 treated patients were around 62% male and approximately 40% female, with a mean age of roughly 40 years. Prior to enrollment, standard therapy consisting of radiotherapy alone, temozolomide alone, or radiochemotherapy with temozolomide had been administered to patients, with the combination being received by most patients. Six visits were used for peripheral blood collection: V03 (baseline), V05, V07, V10, V12 and V13. For exploratory analyses, longitudinal TCRB deep sequencing was carried out in under 30 treated patients wherever samples were available.

Per the publication, the time point label means: week 23, last vaccination. A 20-mer mutant IDH1 peptide at 300 micrograms in Montanide made up each vaccine dose, which was injected subcutaneously together with topical imiquimod. Newly diagnosed WHO grade 3 or 4 IDH1-mutant astrocytomas showing loss of nuclear ATRX were present in the donors. The samples were drawn from NOA16, a multicentre, single-arm, open-label phase I trial in Germany that tested a mutant IDH1 peptide vaccine in humans for the first time. Genomic DNA for TCRB sequencing was extracted from EDTA blood using the DNeasy Blood and Tissue Kit. About this clone: Its target antigen remains unknown. No much larger clone is present one base from it, and per-base qualities are unavailable.

Per the germline V gene (reference sequence), MNHNY is the CDR1 and SVGAGI is the CDR2. The CDR3 has 16 amino acids, counting the end cysteine and phenylalanine. Only CDR3 DNA is held: 48 bases, read in frame from base 1. V drops 6 bases and J drops 5 bases, leaving 22 bases in between. Study-wide conclusions, independent of this receptor: Selection of PBMC samples for TCRB deep sequencing was based on availability. Vaccine-induced immune responses across multiple MHC alleles were detected in over 80% of patients. According to the authors, sample limitations meant that analyses of patient blood samples could not be reproduced. No apparent relationship was observed between pseudoprogression and alterations in the top peripheral T cell clonotypes detected by TCRB sequencing.

Library preparation was by the immunoSEQ multiplex PCR assay. Following the manufacturer's protocol, the hsTCRB Kit was used to amplify rearranged TCR beta chain sequences. An Illumina MiSeq was used to sequence the TCRB libraries. For the original study's pipeline: Demultiplexing, trimming and gene mapping were performed with the kit vendor's proprietary platform. As stored in TCRdb, this immuneACCESS dataset retains in-frame rearrangements with V and J assigned. A fraction of the clones does not appear; measured against another copy, unresolved V genes explain less than half of the discrepancy, and the remainder lacks a known reason. V and J calls and clone size come straight from that table; D and trimming were deduced from the DNA. This sample comprises approximately 50,000 clones, about 87% of them detected only once. The leading ten clones occupy about 1.4% of the sample.

The clonotype was recovered from a man aged 40-50 years with glioma. The V and J genes are TRBV6-6 and TRBJ2-5; D gene: possibly TRBD1, on 6 matching bases. The material was PBMCs, obtained from a glioma patient whose treatment included an IDH1 peptide vaccine. At the DNA level, the sequence is TGTGCCAGCAGAGACGAGGACTCCTCTAGGGGGGAGACCCAGTACTTC. Translation gives CASRDEDSSRGETQYF.